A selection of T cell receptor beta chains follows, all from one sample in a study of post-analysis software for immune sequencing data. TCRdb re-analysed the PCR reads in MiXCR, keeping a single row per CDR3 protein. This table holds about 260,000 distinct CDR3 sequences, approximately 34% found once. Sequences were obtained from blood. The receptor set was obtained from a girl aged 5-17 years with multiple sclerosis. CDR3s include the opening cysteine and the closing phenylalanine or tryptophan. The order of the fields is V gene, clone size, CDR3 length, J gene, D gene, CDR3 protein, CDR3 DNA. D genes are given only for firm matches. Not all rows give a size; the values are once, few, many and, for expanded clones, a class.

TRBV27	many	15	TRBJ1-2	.	CASSFAGQIGAGYTF	TGTGCCAGCAGTTTCGCAGGGCAGATTGGAGCTGGCTACACCTTC
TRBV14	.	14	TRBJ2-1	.	CASSRISSYNEQFF	TGTGCCAGCAGCCGTATATCCTCATACAATGAGCAGTTCTTC
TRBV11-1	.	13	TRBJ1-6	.	CASSLAEDSPLHF	TGTGCCAGCAGCTTAGCGGAGGATTCACCCCTCCACTTT
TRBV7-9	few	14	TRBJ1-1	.	CASSATTWGTEAFF	TGTGCCAGCAGCGCCACCACCTGGGGAACTGAAGCTTTCTTT
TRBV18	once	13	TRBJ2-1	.	CASSRMSGNEPYF	TGTGCCAGCTCCCGAATGAGTGGGAATGAGCCGTACTTC
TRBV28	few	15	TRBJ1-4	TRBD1	CASRGSGTGNEKLFF	TGTGCCAGCAGGGGTTCCGGGACAGGGAATGAAAAACTGTTTTTT
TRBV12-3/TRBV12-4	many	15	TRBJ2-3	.	CASTHGGFDADTQYF	TGTGCCAGCACCCACGGGGGCTTTGACGCAGATACGCAGTATTTT
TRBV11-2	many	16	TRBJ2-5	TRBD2	CASSLSSGGLEETQYF	TGTGCCAGCAGCCTCTCAAGCGGGGGGCTCGAAGAGACCCAGTACTTC
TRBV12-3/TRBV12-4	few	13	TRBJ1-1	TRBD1	CASAEKGAAEAFF	TGTGCCAGCGCCGAGAAGGGGGCGGCTGAAGCTTTCTTT
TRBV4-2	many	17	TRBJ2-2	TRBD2	CASSQEGLAGSTGELFF	TGTGCCAGCAGCCAAGAAGGACTAGCGGGATCTACCGGGGAGCTGTTTTTT
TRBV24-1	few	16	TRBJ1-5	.	CATSTTGEGSNQPQHF	TGTGCCACCAGTACTACCGGAGAAGGGAGCAATCAGCCCCAGCATTTT
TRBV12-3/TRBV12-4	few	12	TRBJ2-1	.	CASTSGYNEQFF	TGTGCCAGCACGTCGGGTTACAATGAGCAGTTCTTC
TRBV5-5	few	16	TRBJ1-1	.	CASSLVPGRSNTEAFF	TGTGCCAGCAGCTTGGTACCCGGACGGAGTAACACTGAAGCTTTCTTT
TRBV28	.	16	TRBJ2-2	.	CASTSPGQGIPGELFF	TGTGCCAGCACCTCCCCCGGGCAGGGGATCCCCGGGGAGCTGTTCTTT
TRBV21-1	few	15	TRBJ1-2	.	CASSLHRRTNYGYTF	TGTGCCAGCAGCCTTCACAGGAGAACTAACTATGGCTACACCTTC
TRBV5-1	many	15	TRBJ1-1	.	CASSLYRAGHTEAFF	TGCGCCAGCAGCTTGTACAGGGCAGGGCACACTGAAGCTTTCTTT
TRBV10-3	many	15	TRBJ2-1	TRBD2	CAIRAGLAGNNEQFF	TGTGCCATCAGGGCGGGACTAGCGGGGAACAATGAGCAGTTCTTC
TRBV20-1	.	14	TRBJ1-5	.	CSARRGREFQPQHF	TGCAGTGCCAGAAGGGGCAGGGAGTTTCAGCCCCAGCATTTT
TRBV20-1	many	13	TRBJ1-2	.	CSARAGGDYGYTF	TGCAGTGCTAGAGCAGGTGGGGACTATGGCTACACCTTC
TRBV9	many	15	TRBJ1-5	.	CASSVAPDSNQPQHF	TGTGCCAGCAGCGTAGCCCCAGACAGCAATCAGCCCCAGCATTTT
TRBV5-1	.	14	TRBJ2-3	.	CASSPTAQGDTQDF	TGCGCCAGCAGTCCAACGGCCCAGGGCGATACGCAGGATTTT
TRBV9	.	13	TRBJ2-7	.	CASSVGGMDEQYF	TGTGCCAGCAGCGTAGGGGGGATGGACGAGCAGTACTTC
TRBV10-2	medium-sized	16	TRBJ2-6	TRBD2	CASSERGGSGANVLTF	TGCGCCAGCAGTGAGCGGGGGGGCTCTGGGGCCAACGTCCTGACTTTC
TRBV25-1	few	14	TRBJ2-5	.	CASSEIGLQETQYF	TGTGCCAGCAGTGAGATAGGCCTCCAAGAGACCCAGTACTTC
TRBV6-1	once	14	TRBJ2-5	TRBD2	CASSARGRQETQYF	TGTGCCAGCAGTGCGCGGGGGAGGCAAGAGACCCAGTACTTC
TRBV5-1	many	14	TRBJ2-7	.	CASSLAGGEYEQYF	TGCGCCAGCAGCTTGGCCGGAGGAGAGTACGAGCAGTACTTC
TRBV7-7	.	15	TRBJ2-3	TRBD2	CASSLGRARTDTQYF	TGTGCCAGCAGCCTCGGGAGGGCTCGCACAGATACGCAGTATTTT
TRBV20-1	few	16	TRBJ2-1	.	CSARAPAGAAYNEQFF	TGCAGTGCTAGAGCTCCCGCGGGGGCTGCCTACAATGAGCAGTTCTTC
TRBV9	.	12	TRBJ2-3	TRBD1	CASSAGTGPAYF	TGTGCCAGCAGCGCCGGGACAGGCCCCGCGTATTTT
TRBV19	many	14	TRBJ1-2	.	CASSIERGRNGYTF	TGTGCCAGTAGTATAGAGCGGGGACGCAATGGCTACACCTTC
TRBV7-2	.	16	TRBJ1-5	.	CASSSERRGFNQPQHF	TGTGCCAGCAGCTCTGAACGGCGGGGCTTCAATCAGCCCCAGCATTTT
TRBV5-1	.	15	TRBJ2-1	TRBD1	CASSGDRGKTGEQFF	TGCGCCAGCAGCGGGGACAGGGGAAAAACGGGTGAGCAGTTCTTC
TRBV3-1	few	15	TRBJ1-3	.	CASRGTADSGNTIYF	TGTGCCAGCAGGGGGACGGCAGACTCTGGAAACACCATATATTTT
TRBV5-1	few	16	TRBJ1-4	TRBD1	CASSLVMGQGNEKLFF	TGCGCCAGCAGCTTGGTTATGGGACAGGGTAACGAAAAACTGTTTTTT
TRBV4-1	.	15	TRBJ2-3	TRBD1	CASSQGTGRPDTQYF	TGCGCCAGCAGCCAAGGGACAGGCCGCCCAGATACGCAGTATTTT
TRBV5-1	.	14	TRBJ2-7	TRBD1	CASSLGQGLYEQYF	TGCGCCAGCAGCTTGGGACAGGGCCTCTACGAGCAGTACTTC
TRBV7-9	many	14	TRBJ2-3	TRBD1	CASSRDSFTDTQYF	TGTGCCAGCAGCCGGGACAGCTTCACAGATACGCAGTATTTT
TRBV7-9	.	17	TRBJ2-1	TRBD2	CASSPRLAGGLGGEQFF	TGTGCCAGCAGCCCCAGACTAGCGGGGGGACTGGGAGGGGAGCAGTTCTTC
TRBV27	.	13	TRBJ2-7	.	CASSRPGHHEQYF	TGTGCCAGCAGTAGGCCGGGGCACCACGAGCAGTACTTC
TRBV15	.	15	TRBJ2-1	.	CATSRDIPSGNEQFF	TGTGCCACCAGCAGAGATATCCCCTCAGGGAATGAGCAGTTCTTC
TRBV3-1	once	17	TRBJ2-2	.	CASSQRKASGRTGELFF	TGTGCCAGCAGCCAAAGAAAGGCATCTGGAAGGACCGGGGAGCTGTTTTTT
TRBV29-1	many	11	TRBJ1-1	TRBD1	CSVYRGTEAFF	TGCAGCGTGTACAGGGGCACTGAAGCTTTCTTT
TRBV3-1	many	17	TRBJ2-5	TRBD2	CASSQVGGGALRETQYF	TGTGCCAGCAGCCAAGTGGGCGGGGGGGCCCTTCGGGAGACCCAGTACTTC
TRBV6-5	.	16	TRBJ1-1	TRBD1	CASSYSRGLLNTEAFF	TGTGCCAGCAGTTACTCAAGGGGGCTCCTGAACACTGAAGCTTTCTTT
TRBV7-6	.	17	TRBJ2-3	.	CASSLEGDLLSTDTQYF	TGTGCCAGCAGCTTAGAAGGGGACCTTCTTAGCACAGATACGCAGTATTTT